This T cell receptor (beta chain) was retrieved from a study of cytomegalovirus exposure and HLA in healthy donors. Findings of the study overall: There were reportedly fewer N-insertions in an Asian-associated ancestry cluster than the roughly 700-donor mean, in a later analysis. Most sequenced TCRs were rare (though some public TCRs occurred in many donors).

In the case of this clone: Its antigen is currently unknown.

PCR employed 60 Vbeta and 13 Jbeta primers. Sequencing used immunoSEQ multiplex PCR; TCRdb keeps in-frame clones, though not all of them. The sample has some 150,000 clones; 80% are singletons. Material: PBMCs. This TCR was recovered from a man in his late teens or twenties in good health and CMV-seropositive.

CDR3 DNA sequence: TGTGCCAGCAGCTTAGCAGAAGACGGACTATACTACGAGCAGTACTTC. This encodes CASSLAEDGLYYEQYF. This chain joins TRBV7-8 and TRBJ2-7, with D possibly being TRBD2 (6 bases). The CDR3 is 16 amino acids. Per the germline V gene, CDR1 is SGHVS and CDR2 is FQNEAQ. V was cut by 0 bases and J by 3 bases, with 15 bases left in between.